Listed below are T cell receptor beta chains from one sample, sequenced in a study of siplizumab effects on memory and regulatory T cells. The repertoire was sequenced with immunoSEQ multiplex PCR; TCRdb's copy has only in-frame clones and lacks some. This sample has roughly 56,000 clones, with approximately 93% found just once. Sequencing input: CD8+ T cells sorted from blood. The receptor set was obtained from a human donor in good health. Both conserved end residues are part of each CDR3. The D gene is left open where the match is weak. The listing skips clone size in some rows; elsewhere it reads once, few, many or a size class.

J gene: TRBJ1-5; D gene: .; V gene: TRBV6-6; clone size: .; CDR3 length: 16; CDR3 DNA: TGTGCCAGCAGTTACCAACCTGGAACGGGGAATCAGCCCCAGCATTTT; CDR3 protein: CASSYQPGTGNQPQHF
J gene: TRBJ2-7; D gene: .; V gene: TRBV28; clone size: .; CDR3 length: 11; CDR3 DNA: TGTGCCAGCGATTCGTTCCACGAGCAGTACTTC; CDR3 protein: CASDSFHEQYF
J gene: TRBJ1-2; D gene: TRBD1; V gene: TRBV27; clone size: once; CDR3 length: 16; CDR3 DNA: TGTGCCAGCAGTTTACAGGGGGCGTATAATAACTATGGCTACACCTTC; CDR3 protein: CASSLQGAYNNYGYTF
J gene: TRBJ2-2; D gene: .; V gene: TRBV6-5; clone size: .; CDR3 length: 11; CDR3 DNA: TGTGCCAGCAGCCACACCGGGGAGCTGTTTTTT; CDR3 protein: CASSHTGELFF
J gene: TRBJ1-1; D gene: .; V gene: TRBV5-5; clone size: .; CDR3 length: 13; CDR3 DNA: TGTGCCAGCAGCGAGGGGGTAGGCACTGAAGCTTTCTTT; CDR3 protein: CASSEGVGTEAFF
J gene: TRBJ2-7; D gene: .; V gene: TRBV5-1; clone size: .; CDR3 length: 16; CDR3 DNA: TGCGCCAGCAACTTGAAAGCGGGACAAGGCTCCTACGAGCAGTACTTC; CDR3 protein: CASNLKAGQGSYEQYF
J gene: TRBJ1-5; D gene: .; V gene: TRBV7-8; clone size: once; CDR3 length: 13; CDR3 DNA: TGTGCCAGCAGCTTAGCTACAGGGCAGCCCCAGCATTTT; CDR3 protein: CASSLATGQPQHF
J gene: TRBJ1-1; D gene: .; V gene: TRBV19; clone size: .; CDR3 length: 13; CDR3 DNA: TGTGCCAGTAGAGCACAGGGTTCGACTGAAGCTTTCTTT; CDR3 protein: CASRAQGSTEAFF
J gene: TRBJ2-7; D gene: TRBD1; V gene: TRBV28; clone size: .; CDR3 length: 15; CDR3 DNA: TGTGCCAGCAGTTCCCTCCGGGACAGGGGGTCCGAGCAGTACTTC; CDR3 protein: CASSSLRDRGSEQYF
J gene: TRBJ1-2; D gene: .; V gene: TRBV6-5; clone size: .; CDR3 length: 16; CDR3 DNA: TGTGCCAGCAGTTACTCGAGGCCGGCCGACATCTATGGCTACACCTTC; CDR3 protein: CASSYSRPADIYGYTF
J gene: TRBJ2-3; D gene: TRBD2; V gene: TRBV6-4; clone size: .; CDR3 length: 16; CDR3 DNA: TGTGCCAGCAGTGAGGGACTAGCGGGAGGGCCAGATACGCAGTATTTT; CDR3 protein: CASSEGLAGGPDTQYF
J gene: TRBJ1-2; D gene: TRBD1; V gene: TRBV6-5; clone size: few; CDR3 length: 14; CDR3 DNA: TGTGCCAGCAGTTACGGACAGGGAGGGTATGGCTACACCTTC; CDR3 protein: CASSYGQGGYGYTF
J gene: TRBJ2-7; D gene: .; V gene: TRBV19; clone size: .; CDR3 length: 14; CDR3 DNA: TGTGCCAGTAGTATAGGGGGATCCGCCTACGAGCAGTACTTC; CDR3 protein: CASSIGGSAYEQYF
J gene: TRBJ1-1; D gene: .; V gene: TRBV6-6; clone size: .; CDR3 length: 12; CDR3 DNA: TGTGCCAGCAGTCCCCCGGGACTCGAAGCTTTCTTT; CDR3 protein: CASSPPGLEAFF
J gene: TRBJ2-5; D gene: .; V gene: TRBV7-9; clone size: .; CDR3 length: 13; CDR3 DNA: TGTGCCAGCAGCCACATGTGGGAAGAGACCCAGTACTTC; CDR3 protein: CASSHMWEETQYF
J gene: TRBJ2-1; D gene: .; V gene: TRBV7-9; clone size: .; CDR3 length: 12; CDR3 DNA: TGTGCCAGCAGCACTACAAACAATGAGCAGTTCTTC; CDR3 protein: CASSTTNNEQFF
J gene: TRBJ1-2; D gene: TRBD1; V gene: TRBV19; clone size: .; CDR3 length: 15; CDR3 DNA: TGTGCCAGTAGACGTACAGGGGGCTGGGACTATGGCTACACCTTC; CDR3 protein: CASRRTGGWDYGYTF
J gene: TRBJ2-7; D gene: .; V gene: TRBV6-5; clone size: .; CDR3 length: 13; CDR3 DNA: TGTGCCAGCAGTTACGGCAGGGGATACGAGCAGTACTTC; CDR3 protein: CASSYGRGYEQYF
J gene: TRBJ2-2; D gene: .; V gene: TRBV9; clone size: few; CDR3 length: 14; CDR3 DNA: TGTGCCGGCGGGGAGAGCGTGAATCCCGGGGAGCTGTTTTTT; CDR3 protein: CAGGESVNPGELFF
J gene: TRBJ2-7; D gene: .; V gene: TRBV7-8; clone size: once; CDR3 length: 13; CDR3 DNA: TGTGCCAGCAGCTTGTCCCCAGGAGGCGAGCAGTACTTC; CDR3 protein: CASSLSPGGEQYF
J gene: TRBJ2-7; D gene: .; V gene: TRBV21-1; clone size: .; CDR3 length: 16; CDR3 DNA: TGTGCCAGCAGCAAAGATACAGGGGTAGACGGCTACGAGCAGTACTTC; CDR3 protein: CASSKDTGVDGYEQYF
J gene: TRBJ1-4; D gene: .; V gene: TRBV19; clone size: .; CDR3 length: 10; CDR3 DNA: TGTGCCAGTAGTCGTGAAAAACTGTTTTTT; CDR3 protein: CASSREKLFF
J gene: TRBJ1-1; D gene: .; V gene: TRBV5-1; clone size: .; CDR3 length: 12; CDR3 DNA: TGCGCCAGCAGCTTGGAGGGCGGTGAAGCTTTCTTT; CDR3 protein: CASSLEGGEAFF
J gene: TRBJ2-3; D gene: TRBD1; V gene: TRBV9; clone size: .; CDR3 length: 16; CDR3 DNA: TGTGCCAGCAGCGTAGTTGGGACAGGGGGAGCAGATACGCAGTATTTT; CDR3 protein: CASSVVGTGGADTQYF
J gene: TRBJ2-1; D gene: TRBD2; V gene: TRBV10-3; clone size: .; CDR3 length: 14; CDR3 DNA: TGTGCCACGATAGCGGGAGACACCTACAATGAGCAGTTCTTC; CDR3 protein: CATIAGDTYNEQFF